This T cell receptor beta chain stems from a study of blood T cells in healthy people across ages. Study-level results: What prevented conclusive comparison of naive and antigen-experienced cells was that PBMCs were unsorted.

On this clonotype itself: Antigen: not known.

The germline V gene encodes CDR1 SGHRS and CDR2 YFSETQ. This CDR3 spans 16 amino acids. V lost 2 bases to trimming and J lost 0 bases; unmatched junction nucleotides: 5. The use of a sample-barcoded 5' primer and a J-beta primer mix characterized a second PCR of roughly 7 to 11 cycles. TCRdb itself ran the 5' RACE reads through MiXCR, one entry per CDR3 protein. The sample records approximately 600,000 distinct CDR3 sequences, under 70% being singletons. Individuals who donated were healthy Caucasians from Russia aged roughly 6 to 100. This receptor was taken from a man aged 55 to 70 in good health. Sequencing input: blood. The chain combines TRBV5-1 with TRBJ2-5; the match to TRBD1 covers 9 bases. The CDR3 is CASSLGDRANQETQYF. DNA of the CDR3: TGCGCCAGCAGCTTAGGGGACAGGGCAAACCAAGAGACCCAGTACTTC.